The clone carrying this T cell receptor beta chain has just a few counts. Antigen unknown. The CDR3 has 17 amino acids. CDR1 is MNHEY and CDR2 is SVGEGT in the germline V gene. Trimming cost V 1 base and J 3 bases; bases outside gene matches: 4. These data originate in a study of identical twins. General study points: Analyses of zero insertions could be partly confounded by invariant MAIT and iNKT cells. The conclusions drew on cross-sectional statistical analysis instead of tracking the same donors. Out-of-frame beta sequences exhibited a weaker degree of excess twin sharing.

TCRdb re-analysed the 5' RACE reads in MiXCR, keeping a single row per CDR3 protein. The repertoire includes approximately 470,000 distinct CDR3 sequences, more than 13% of them detected once, and approximately 0.52% sits in the top ten. This same sample was also taken into another study, of yellow fever vaccine responses in identical twins.

V gene TRBV6-2 or TRBV6-3 combines with J gene TRBJ2-2; 11 bases are a match to TRBD2. Sequenced input: CD4+ T cells sorted from blood. The clonotype comes from a woman under 30 in good health. Here the CDR3 DNA reads TGTGCCAGCAGTTACTTAGCGGGAGGGCCGGACACCGGGGAGCTGTTTTTT. Its protein product is CASSYLAGGPDTGELFF.